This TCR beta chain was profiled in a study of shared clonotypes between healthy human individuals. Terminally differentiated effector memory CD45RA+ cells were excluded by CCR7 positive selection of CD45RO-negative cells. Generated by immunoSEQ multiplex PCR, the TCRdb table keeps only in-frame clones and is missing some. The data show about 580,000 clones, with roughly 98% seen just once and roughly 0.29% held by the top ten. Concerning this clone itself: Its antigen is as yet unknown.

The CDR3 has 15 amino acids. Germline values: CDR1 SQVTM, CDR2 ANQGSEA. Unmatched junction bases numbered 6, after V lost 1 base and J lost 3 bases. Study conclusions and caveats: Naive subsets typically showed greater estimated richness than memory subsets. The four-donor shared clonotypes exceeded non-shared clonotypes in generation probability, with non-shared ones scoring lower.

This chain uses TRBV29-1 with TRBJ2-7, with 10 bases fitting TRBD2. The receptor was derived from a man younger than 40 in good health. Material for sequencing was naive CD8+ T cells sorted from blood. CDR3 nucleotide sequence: TGCAGCGTTGAAGTACTAGCGGGAACTTTCTACGAGCAGTACTTC. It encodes CSVEVLAGTFYEQYF.